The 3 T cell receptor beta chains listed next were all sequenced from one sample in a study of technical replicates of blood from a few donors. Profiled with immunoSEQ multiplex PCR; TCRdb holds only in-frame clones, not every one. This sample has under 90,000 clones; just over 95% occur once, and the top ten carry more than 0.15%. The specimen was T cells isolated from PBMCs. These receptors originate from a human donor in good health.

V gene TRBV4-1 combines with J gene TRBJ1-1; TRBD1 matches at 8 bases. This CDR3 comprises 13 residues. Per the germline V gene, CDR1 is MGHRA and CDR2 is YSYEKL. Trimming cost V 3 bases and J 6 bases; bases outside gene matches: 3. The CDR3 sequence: CASSHQGAAEAFF. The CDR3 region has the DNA TGCGCCAGCAGCCACCAGGGGGCTGCTGAAGCTTTCTTT.

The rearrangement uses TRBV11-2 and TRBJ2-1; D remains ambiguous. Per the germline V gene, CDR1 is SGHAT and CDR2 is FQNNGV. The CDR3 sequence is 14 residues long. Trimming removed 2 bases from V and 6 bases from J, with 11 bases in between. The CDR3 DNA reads TGTGCCAGCAGCTTACCCCCTTCAGGCAATGAGCAGTTCTTC. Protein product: CASSLPPSGNEQFF. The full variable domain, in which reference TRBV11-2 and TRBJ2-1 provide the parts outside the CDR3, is EAGVAQSPRYKIIEKRQSVAFWCNPISGHATLYWYQQILGQGPKLLIQFQNNGVVDDSQLPKDRFSAERLKGVDSTLKIQPAKLEDSAVYLCASSLPPSGNEQFFGPGTRLTVL.

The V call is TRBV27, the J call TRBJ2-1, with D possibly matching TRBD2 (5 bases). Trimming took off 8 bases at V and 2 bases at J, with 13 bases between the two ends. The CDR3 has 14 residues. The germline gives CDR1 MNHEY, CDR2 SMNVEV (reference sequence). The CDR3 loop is CASVPGWPYNEQFF. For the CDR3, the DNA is TGTGCCAGCGTCCCGGGGTGGCCCTACAATGAGCAGTTCTTC.